Below are 24 T cell receptor beta chains sequenced from a single sample in a study of control samples from healthy donors and cancer patients. Produced via immunoSEQ multiplex PCR; TCRdb's table is partial and in-frame only. The top ten clones hold 13% of a sample with around 250,000 clones, approximately 80% of them seen once. The sequencing input was PBMCs. These receptors were collected from an older woman with lung cancer.

The chain has TRBV6-1 and TRBJ1-6; D is uncertain. Deletions cut 0 bases from V and 0 bases from J, with 9 bases between. Germline lookup yields CDR1 MNHNS and CDR2 SASEGT. This CDR3 has 17 amino acids. The CDR3 reads CASSEAQQISYNSPLHF. CDR3 nucleotide sequence: TGTGCCAGCAGTGAAGCCCAGCAAATCTCCTATAATTCACCCCTCCACTTT.

The chain couples TRBV6-5 to TRBJ1-6; TRBD1 matches 10 bases. This CDR3 comprises 16 residues. In germline, CDR1 is MNHEY, CDR2 SVGAGI. V was pared by 4 bases and J by 7 bases, with 7 bases of the junction left unmatched. CDR3 residues: CASSSYDRGPNSPLHF. CDR3 in DNA: TGTGCCAGCAGTTCCTACGACAGGGGGCCCAATTCACCCCTCCACTTT.

The rearrangement links TRBV7-2 to TRBJ2-5; D remains ambiguous. CDR3 size: 12 residues. Deletions cut 7 bases from V and 2 bases from J, with 8 bases between. From germline, CDR1 is SGHTA and CDR2 FQGNSA. The CDR3 coding sequence is TGTGCCAGCACCACCACACAAGAGACCCAGTACTTC. Translated, it gives CASTTTQETQYF.

The V gene is TRBV2, the J gene TRBJ2-3; a possible D gene is TRBD1 (7 bases). Trimming stripped 3 bases from V and 4 bases from J, with 14 bases between. The V gene's germline CDR1 is SNHLY and CDR2 FYNNEI. The CDR3 totals 15 residues. The CDR3 DNA is TGTGCCAGCAGTGATACGACAGGGAGGCCAGATACGCAGTATTTT. This translates into CASSDTTGRPDTQYF.

The sample holds one count of this clone. The chain couples TRBV7-9 to TRBJ2-2; TRBD2 aligns across 8 bases. After removal of 5 bases from V and 3 bases from J, the junction contained 8 bases not matched to a gene. The germline gives CDR1 SEHNR, CDR2 FQNEAQ (reference sequence). The CDR3 sequence is 16 residues long. The CDR3, as DNA: TGTGCCAGCAGCCATATAGCGGGGATCGACACCGGGGAGCTGTTTTTT. It codes for CASSHIAGIDTGELFF.

Concerning this clone itself: This sample includes further DNA sequences coding for the same CDR3. This chain connects TRBV6-5 to TRBJ2-5; D unresolved. Trimming left V 0 bases short and J 5 bases short, with 4 bases between. Germline CDR1 and CDR2: MNHEY and SVGAGI. The CDR3 is made up of 12 amino acids. CDR3 DNA: TGTGCCAGCAGTTACTCGGGGGAGACCCAGTACTTC. Residues: CASSYSGETQYF.

This chain links TRBV12-5 with TRBJ2-7, with a weak D call TRBD1 (6 bases). The germline V gene encodes CDR1 LGHNT and CDR2 FRNRAP. V dropped 5 bases and J dropped 0 bases, with 11 bases sitting between them. The CDR3 extends over 14 amino acids. The CDR3 is CASGPYRDSYEQYF. CDR3 coding DNA: TGTGCTAGTGGTCCCTACAGGGACTCCTACGAGCAGTACTTC.

The sample holds one count of this clone. The V call is TRBV2, the J call TRBJ2-3, with 10 positions matching TRBD2. Trimming took 5 bases from V and 3 from J; bases not matched to a gene: 11. There are 17 residues in the CDR3. Germline V gene lookup returns CDR1 SNHLY and CDR2 FYNNEI. Here the CDR3 reads CASSLSSGGRSTDTQYF. CDR3 DNA: TGTGCCAGCAGTTTGAGTAGCGGGGGGAGGTCTACAGATACGCAGTATTTT. Together with reference TRBV2 and TRBJ2-3, the CDR3 gives the full variable domain: EPEVTQTPSHQVTQMGQEVILRCVPISNHLYFYWYRQILGQKVEFLVSFYNNEISEKSEIFDDQFSVERPDGSNFTLKIRSTKLEDSAMYFCASSLSSGGRSTDTQYFGPGTRLTVL.

In this sample, this clone turned up once. The chain recombines TRBV20-1 with TRBJ1-2; 7 nucleotides align to TRBD1. The CDR3 has 14 amino acids. The J segment lost 2 bases and the V segment lost 3 bases, leaving 6 bases of the junction unmatched. Germline CDR1 is DFQATT and CDR2 is SNEGSKA (reference sequence). The CDR3 nucleotides are TGCAGTGCTAGTAGACAGGGTCTCAACTATGGCTACACCTTC. This codes for CSASRQGLNYGYTF.

V is TRBV15 and J is TRBJ2-7; 7 bases map to TRBD1. Germline trimming cut 1 base from V and 3 bases from J; bases unmatched to any gene: 6. Germline V CDR1 and CDR2: LNHNV, YYDKDF (reference sequence). The CDR3 totals 15 residues. The CDR3 DNA reads TGTGCCACCAGCAGAGTAACAGGGGCGAACTACGAGCAGTACTTC. Amino acid sequence: CATSRVTGANYEQYF.

The rearrangement links TRBV6-5 to TRBJ1-6, with 9 positions matching TRBD1. The CDR3 has 14 amino acids. J gave up 7 bases and V 6 bases, and 4 bases lay outside the gene matches. Germline CDR1 MNHEY, CDR2 SVGAGI. The CDR3 DNA reads as TGTGCCAGCAGGTTCGGGACAGGGAATTCACCCCTCCACTTT. Translated, it gives CASRFGTGNSPLHF.

The chain recombines TRBV18 with TRBJ2-2; D is uncertain. V shed 3 bases and J shed 7 bases, with 9 bases lying between them. The CDR3 has 13 residues. Germline loops: CDR1 KGHSH, CDR2 LQKENI. The CDR3 region is CASSPPSGGELFF. CDR3 DNA: TGTGCCAGCTCACCCCCCTCCGGCGGGGAGCTGTTTTTT.

V usage is TRBV30 and J usage is TRBJ2-7, with D tentatively TRBD1 (6 bases). V shed 2 bases and J shed 1 base, with 9 bases lying between them. The CDR3 has 13 residues. The germline V gene encodes CDR1 GTSNPN and CDR2 SVGIG (reference sequence). This CDR3 reads CAWSRTVSYEQYF. The CDR3 DNA sequence: TGTGCCTGGAGTAGGACAGTGTCCTACGAGCAGTACTTC.

In its sample, this clone was seen once. The V and J genes are TRBV12-3 or TRBV12-4 and TRBJ1-2; a weak D match, TRBD1 (5 bases). Trimming removed 3 bases at V and 8 bases at J, with 7 bases between. The CDR3 length is 11 residues. The chain's CDR3 is CASSFNRGYTF. The DNA for the CDR3 is TGTGCCAGCAGTTTTAACAGGGGCTACACCTTC.

The chain couples TRBV19 to TRBJ2-7; 9 bases map to TRBD1. Trimming removed 5 bases from V and 0 bases from J; junction bases left unmatched: 11. This CDR3 has 17 amino acids. Germline V gives CDR1 LNHDA, CDR2 SQIVND (reference sequence). CDR3: CASSVNPGTGSSYEQYF. DNA of the CDR3: TGTGCCAGTAGTGTCAATCCCGGGACAGGGAGCTCCTACGAGCAGTACTTC.

The genes are TRBV7-8 and TRBJ2-7; D is perhaps TRBD2 (6 bases). Germline V gene sequence: CDR1 SGHVS, CDR2 FQNEAQ. Trimming took 1 base from V and 4 from J, leaving 8 bases between them. This CDR3 is 13 amino acids long. CDR3: CASSLGLGYEQYF. DNA for the CDR3: TGTGCCAGCAGCTTAGGACTAGGGTACGAGCAGTACTTC.

V and J are TRBV7-9 and TRBJ2-3; 9 positions match TRBD1. The CDR3 loop spans 15 amino acids. Germline V lookup: CDR1 SEHNR, CDR2 FQNEAQ (reference sequence). V lost 11 bases, J lost 8 bases, and 17 bases stayed unmatched. This chain's CDR3 is CAGTGTGYFGGTQYF. The CDR3 DNA sequence: TGTGCCGGTACCGGGACAGGGTACTTTGGGGGTACGCAGTATTTT.

The table lists this clone with a few counts. The gene calls are TRBV5-1 and TRBJ1-2; D is unresolved. V shed 0 bases and J shed 4 bases, with 13 bases lying between them. Per the germline V gene, CDR1 is SGHRS and CDR2 is YFSETQ. The CDR3 is 15 amino acids. CDR3 nucleotides: TGCGCCAGCAGCTTGGAGGGCAACTCCGTCTATGGCTACACCTTC. Its protein product is CASSLEGNSVYGYTF.

This sequence joins TRBV6-6 and TRBJ1-3, with TRBD1 as a possible D gene (5 bases). Germline CDR1 and CDR2: MNHNY and SVGAGI (reference sequence). Trimming cost V 0 bases and J 2 bases, with 11 bases left between them. This CDR3 has 16 amino acids. CDR3 nucleotide sequence: TGTGCCAGCAGTTACTCGGGAGGGGAAGCTGGAAACACCATATATTTT. It translates to CASSYSGGEAGNTIYF.

By share of the sample, this clone is medium-sized (0.01 to 0.1%). J is TRBJ1-2 and V is TRBV28, with unresolved D. Trimming took off 4 bases at V and 4 bases at J, with 16 bases between the two ends. CDR3 length equals 15 residues. Germline V gives CDR1 MDHEN, CDR2 SYDVKM. The CDR3 spells CASSSPGRSPYGYTF. The CDR3 nucleotides read TGTGCCAGCAGTTCCCCAGGACGATCCCCCTATGGCTACACCTTC.

V gene TRBV29-1 combines with J gene TRBJ2-1; tentatively, D is TRBD1 (6 bases). The CDR3 loop spans 13 amino acids. With 6 bases removed from V and 0 bases from J, the gap between germline ends came to 9 bases. The germline CDR1 and CDR2 sequences are SQVTM and ANQGSEA. The CDR3 here is CSVGQSSYNEQFF. The CDR3 DNA reads as TGCAGCGTCGGACAGAGCTCCTACAATGAGCAGTTCTTC.

The rearrangement joins TRBV2 to TRBJ1-3; 8 bases match TRBD1. Germline loops: CDR1 SNHLY, CDR2 FYNNEI. V dropped 6 bases and J dropped 4; count of bases not matched to a gene: 14. This CDR3 is 17 amino acids long. For the CDR3, the DNA is TGTGCCAGCAGCGGACAGGGCTCTCGGTCCGCGGGAAACACCATATATTTT. Translation gives CASSGQGSRSAGNTIYF.

The rearrangement links TRBV27 to TRBJ1-1; TRBD1 aligns across 8 bases. CDR3 length: 14 residues. Germline lookup yields CDR1 MNHEY and CDR2 SMNVEV (reference sequence). V shed 4 bases and J 1 base; nucleotides not matched to a gene: 2. CDR3 sequence reads: CASSWTGTNTEAFF. DNA for the CDR3: TGTGCCAGCAGTTGGACAGGGACGAACACTGAAGCTTTCTTT.

The chain couples TRBV10-2 to TRBJ2-1; 12 bases agree with TRBD2. J lost 0 bases, V lost 5 bases, and 8 bases had no gene match. This CDR3 region has 18 residues. Germline V gives CDR1 WSHSY, CDR2 SAAADI. The CDR3 DNA follows: TGCGCCAGCAGTCCACTAGCGGGAGGCTGGGGCTCCTACAATGAGCAGTTCTTC. Translation: CASSPLAGGWGSYNEQFF.